A selection of T cell receptor beta chains follows, all from one sample in a study of shared clonotypes between healthy human individuals. Measured with immunoSEQ multiplex PCR; TCRdb has only the in-frame clones, and not every one. The repertoire consists of around 2.5 million clones, with over 85% occurring once and the leading ten covering 0.36%. The material sequenced was naive CD4+ T cells from PBMCs. The receptor set was obtained from a man aged 18 to 29 in good health. Some clones in this sample may be carry-over from other donors' samples. CDR3s include the opening cysteine and the closing phenylalanine or tryptophan. A D gene is named only where the DNA matches it firmly. Clone size is not always given. Where it is, it says once, few, many or a class for expanded clones.

TRBV28,TRBJ2-7,.,.,TGTGCCAGCAGTTTTTCTGGTCCGGGCCCCTACGAGCAGTACTTC,CASSFSGPGPYEQYF
TRBV19,TRBJ2-5,.,.,TGTGCCAGTTCCGGACTGGGGACGAAGACCCAGTACTTC,CASSGLGTKTQYF
TRBV7-2,TRBJ2-3,.,TRBD2,TGTGCCAGCAGCAAAGGACTAGCGGGAGGGACCCAGGATACGCAGTATTTT,CASSKGLAGGTQDTQYF
TRBV30,TRBJ1-6,.,.,TGTGCCTGGAGTGGGTCCTATAATTCACCCCTCCACTTT,CAWSGSYNSPLHF
TRBV5-1,TRBJ1-2,once,TRBD1,TGCGCCAGCACCGGACAGGGTGGGCATGGCTACACCTTC,CASTGQGGHGYTF
TRBV11-2,TRBJ1-5,.,.,TGTGCCAGCAGCTTAAGGGCAGGCGTGGGCAATCAGCCCCAGCATTTT,CASSLRAGVGNQPQHF
TRBV7-2,TRBJ2-7,.,.,TGTGCCAGCAGCCCCCCAGGGCAGCCTTACGAGCAGTACTTC,CASSPPGQPYEQYF
TRBV30,TRBJ1-4,.,.,TGTGCCTGGAGTTGGCTCTCTACTAATGAAAAACTGTTTTTT,CAWSWLSTNEKLFF
TRBV6-5,TRBJ2-4,.,.,TGTGCCAGCAGCAGGGGGGGAGGTTCAAACATTCAGTACTTC,CASSRGGGSNIQYF
TRBV10-3,TRBJ2-1,.,TRBD2,TGTGCCATCAGTGTCCAAGCGGGAGTCAGTTACAATGAGCAGTTCTTC,CAISVQAGVSYNEQFF
TRBV5-4,TRBJ1-3,.,TRBD1,TGTGCCAGCAGCCCCCGACAGGGCCCTTCTGGAAACACCATATATTTT,CASSPRQGPSGNTIYF
TRBV5-3,TRBJ1-5,.,.,TGTGCCAGAAGCTTGGAACCTTTTAATCAGCCCCAGCATTTT,CARSLEPFNQPQHF
TRBV5-1,TRBJ1-2,.,.,TGCGCCAGCAGCTTGGCCCATGGGTCTGGGAATGGCTACACCTTC,CASSLAHGSGNGYTF
TRBV28,TRBJ2-7,.,.,TGTGCCAGCAGTGTACTTCGGGTGCAGTACTTC,CASSVLRVQYF
TRBV28,TRBJ1-1,.,.,TGTGCCAGCAGTTTTGTCACGAACACTGAAGCTTTCTTT,CASSFVTNTEAFF
TRBV15,TRBJ1-1,once,.,TGTGCCACCAGAGGGATGAACACTGAAGCTTTCTTT,CATRGMNTEAFF
TRBV4-2,TRBJ1-5,.,.,TGTGCCAGCAGCCAAGATAACCGGCAGGGCAATCAGCCCCAGCATTTT,CASSQDNRQGNQPQHF
TRBV27,TRBJ2-4,.,.,TGTGCCAGCAGTTCCCGGCCAGGGCTGAACATTCAGTACTTC,CASSSRPGLNIQYF
TRBV29-1,TRBJ2-1,.,TRBD2,TGCAGCGTGCCCCTAGGGACTAGCGGGAAGGGGACCTACAATGAGCAGTTCTTC,CSVPLGTSGKGTYNEQFF
TRBV7-3,TRBJ2-5,.,TRBD1,TGTGCCAGCAGCCGGACAGGGAGCCAAGAGACCCAGTACTTC,CASSRTGSQETQYF
TRBV6-1,TRBJ1-4,.,TRBD1,TGTGCCAGCACGGGACAGCCTAATGAAAAACTGTTTTTT,CASTGQPNEKLFF
TRBV2,TRBJ2-3,.,TRBD2,TGTGCCAGCGCCCGAGAGACGGGAGGGCCCACAGATACGCAGTATTTT,CASARETGGPTDTQYF
TRBV9,TRBJ2-7,.,.,TGTGCCAGCAGCGTAGATGGACCCGTTGGATACGAGCAGTACTTC,CASSVDGPVGYEQYF
TRBV19,TRBJ2-2,.,.,TGTGCCAGTAGTGCAGCAGTACAAAGCACCGGGGAGCTGTTTTTT,CASSAAVQSTGELFF
TRBV5-8,TRBJ2-7,.,.,TGTGCCAGCAGCCCGGGTGATGGGTCTTGGGAGCCCTACGAGCAGTACTTC,CASSPGDGSWEPYEQYF
TRBV19,TRBJ1-2,.,TRBD1,TGTGCCAGTAGTAGACCCTGGACAGGGAAGAGGGCCCGTGGCTATGGCTACACCTTC,CASSRPWTGKRARGYGYTF
TRBV25-1,TRBJ2-5,.,.,TGTGCCAGCAGTGAACAAGGTCGGGAGACCCAGTACTTC,CASSEQGRETQYF
TRBV11-3,TRBJ2-7,.,.,TGTGCCAGCAGCTTAAAGGGTTCCGGCGAGCAGTACTTC,CASSLKGSGEQYF
TRBV6-5,TRBJ2-4,.,.,TGTGCCAGCAGTTACTCGACGGGAGTTGCCAAAAACATTCAGTACTTC,CASSYSTGVAKNIQYF
TRBV6-6,TRBJ2-1,.,.,TGTGCCAGCAGTTCGGGGAGAAGCGTCGCTGAGCAGTTCTTC,CASSSGRSVAEQFF
TRBV7-9,TRBJ2-5,.,.,TGTGCCAGCAGCTTATTTGCACAGGCCGAGACCCAGTACTTC,CASSLFAQAETQYF
TRBV5-1,TRBJ2-5,.,.,TGCGCCAGCAGCTTGGGGATCCAGATGGGAGAGACCCAGTACTTC,CASSLGIQMGETQYF
TRBV5-4,TRBJ1-2,once,.,TGTGCCAGCAGCCGGCTGGGGGCGAACTATGGCTACACCTTC,CASSRLGANYGYTF
TRBV18,TRBJ2-7,.,.,TGTGCCAGCTCACCACAGTCGGACTACGAGCAGTACTTC,CASSPQSDYEQYF
TRBV5-1,TRBJ1-5,.,.,TGCGCCAGCAGCTTGGAAGGGGGTACCAATCAGCCCCAGCATTTT,CASSLEGGTNQPQHF
TRBV11-2,TRBJ1-2,.,.,TGTGCCAGCAGCCCAAGACAGAGTGGGCAAAACTATGGCTACACCTTC,CASSPRQSGQNYGYTF
TRBV4-1,TRBJ2-6,.,TRBD1,TGCGCCAGCAGGTCCTCAGGGGGCCCTGGGGCCAACGTCCTGACTTTC,CASRSSGGPGANVLTF
TRBV27,TRBJ1-1,.,.,TGTGCCAGCAGTTTCTGGCCTTTGAACACTGAAGCTTTCTTT,CASSFWPLNTEAFF
TRBV10-1,TRBJ1-5,.,TRBD1,TGCGCCAGCTTTGGGACAGATTTTTATAGCAATCAGCCCCAGCATTTT,CASFGTDFYSNQPQHF
TRBV5-4,TRBJ2-5,once,TRBD2,TGTGCCAGCAGCTTAAATAGGCTAGCGGGATCAGAGACCCAGTACTTC,CASSLNRLAGSETQYF
TRBV19,TRBJ1-1,.,TRBD1,TGTGCCAGTCGTGATTCGGGACAGGGGGCGCGCACTGAAGCTTTCTTT,CASRDSGQGARTEAFF
TRBV11-2,TRBJ2-4,.,.,TGTGCCAGCAGCTTAGTAGTGGGACCTCAGTACTTC,CASSLVVGPQYF
TRBV5-4,TRBJ2-5,.,.,TGTGCCAGCAGCGCGAGCCTAACTAGGGAGGAGACCCAGTACTTC,CASSASLTREETQYF
TRBV5-4,TRBJ2-5,.,TRBD2,TGTGCCAGCAGCTCCGGGACTAGGGAAGAGACCCAGTACTTC,CASSSGTREETQYF
TRBV9,TRBJ1-2,.,TRBD1,TGTGCCAGCAGCCGGGACAGCTATGGCTACACCTTC,CASSRDSYGYTF
TRBV5-1,TRBJ2-2,.,TRBD1,TGCGCCAGCAGCTTACAGGACAGGGGTACCGGGGAGCTGTTTTTT,CASSLQDRGTGELFF
TRBV11-2,TRBJ2-1,.,TRBD2,TGTGCCAGCAGCTCTCTAGCGGGAGGTCCGCGAATCTACAATGAGCAGTTCTTC,CASSSLAGGPRIYNEQFF
TRBV7-3,TRBJ1-1,.,.,TGTGCCAGCAGCTTAGATTCCACGAACACTGAAGCTTTCTTT,CASSLDSTNTEAFF
TRBV28,TRBJ1-3,.,.,TGTGCCAGCACCCCAATCTCGGGCCCTTACACCATATATTTT,CASTPISGPYTIYF
TRBV15,TRBJ2-1,.,.,TGTGCCACCAGGGCGGGAAAGTTCTACAATGAGCAGTTCTTC,CATRAGKFYNEQFF
TRBV2,TRBJ2-7,.,.,TGTGCCAGCAGTCCGGACCGCAGCTCCTACGAGCAGTACTTC,CASSPDRSSYEQYF
TRBV5-1,TRBJ1-3,.,.,TGCGCCAGCAGTTCGGAGTCAGGAAACACCATATATTTT,CASSSESGNTIYF
TRBV10-1,TRBJ2-1,.,.,TGCGCCAGCAGTGAAGGGACGCGCGAGCAGTTCTTC,CASSEGTREQFF
TRBV5-4,TRBJ2-7,.,.,TGTGCCAGCACCAGACAGAGCTCCTACGAGCAGTACTTC,CASTRQSSYEQYF
TRBV30,TRBJ2-3,.,.,TGTGCCTGGAGTGTAACTGGGGGCACAGATACGCAGTATTTT,CAWSVTGGTDTQYF
TRBV27,TRBJ1-4,.,.,TGTGCCAGCAGCTTCAGGGGCCCGGGGGATGAAAAACTGTTTTTT,CASSFRGPGDEKLFF